Listed below are T cell receptor beta chains from one sample, sequenced in a study of type 1 regulatory T cells. Their specific antigens are unknown. TCRdb reanalysed the reads using MiXCR and keeps one entry per CDR3 protein. The sample holds thousands of distinct CDR3 sequences, 27% seen once. Material for sequencing was cultured T cells, either the whole culture or a sorted T cell fraction (not recorded which). The origin of the receptors is a human donor in good health. The CDR3 runs from the conserved cysteine through the conserved F or W. Each record gives: clone size, D gene, V gene, J gene, CDR3 DNA, CDR3 protein. D genes are given only for firm matches. Some rows mark clone size as missing; the rest say once, few, many or name a class of expanded clone.

>medium-sized|-|TRBV12-3/TRBV12-4|TRBJ2-7
TGTGCCAGCAGTTTAAGTTCCGCCTCCTACGAGCAGTACTTC
CASSLSSASYEQYF
>-|-|TRBV5-1|TRBJ2-2
TGCGCCAGCACGGGCCGGGCGGATGCGGCTCCCGGGGAGCTGGTTTTT
CASTGRADAAPGELVF
>many|-|TRBV7-8|TRBJ2-7
TGTGCCAGCAGCCTCCGACAGATGAACTACGAGCAGTACTTC
CASSLRQMNYEQYF
>few|-|TRBV7-2|TRBJ2-1
TGTGCCAGCAGGTCGAGGAGCTCCTACAATGAGCAGTTCTTC
CASRSRSSYNEQFF
>medium-sized|-|TRBV12-3/TRBV12-4|TRBJ1-5
TGTGCCAGCAGCCCCTCCGGGGGGCGCGGGCCCCAGCATTTT
CASSPSGGRGPQHF
>medium-sized|-|TRBV20-1|TRBJ2-3
TGCAGTGCTAGTTTCGGGGCAGATACGCAGTATTTT
CSASFGADTQYF
>-|TRBD2|TRBV5-1|TRBJ2-1
TGCGCCAGCAGCTTGGTAGCGGGAGGGTACAATGAGCAGTTCTTC
CASSLVAGGYNEQFF
>many|-|TRBV2|TRBJ1-4
TGTGCCAGCAGCGGGTTAACAACTAATGAAAAACTGTTTTTT
CASSGLTTNEKLFF
>-|-|TRBV5-5|TRBJ2-1
TGTGCCGGCAGCACCTTATATGAGCAGTTCTTC
CAGSTLYEQFF
>medium-sized|TRBD1|TRBV20-1|TRBJ2-5
TGCAGTGCTGGGACAGGGGGGCAAGAGACCCAGTACTTC
CSAGTGGQETQYF
>many|TRBD2|TRBV12-3/TRBV12-4|TRBJ2-1
TGTGCCAGCAATCTACCGGGACTAGCGGGAGGGCCTTTATCTAATGAGCAGTTCTTC
CASNLPGLAGGPLSNEQFF
>-|TRBD2|TRBV5-1|TRBJ2-1
TGCGCCAGCAGCTTGACCCGGGAGGGTGTGCAGTTCTTC
CASSLTREGVQFF
>many|-|TRBV7-2|TRBJ2-3
TGTGCCAGCAGCTCTATGGGGGGCGGGTTAGATACGCAGTATTTT
CASSSMGGGLDTQYF
>few|-|TRBV5-1|TRBJ1-4
TGCGCCAGCAGCCCCCGGGACCCCGGCGAAAAACTGTTTTTT
CASSPRDPGEKLFF
>-|-|TRBV20-1|TRBJ1-1
TGCAGTGCTAGAGATCCTCAGACAGGTGAGCTCGAAGCTTTCTTT
CSARDPQTGELEAFF
>many|-|TRBV7-2|TRBJ2-7
TGTGCCAGCAGCTTAGGCCTGCGGAGCTCCTACGAGCAGTACTTC
CASSLGLRSSYEQYF
>-|-|TRBV20-1|TRBJ1-6
TGCAGCGCTACGGGACTAAATTCACCCCTCCACTTT
CSATGLNSPLHF
>once|TRBD1|TRBV5-1|TRBJ2-1
TGCGCCAGCAGGGTTGGGACAGGGGCACAGAATGAGCAGTTCTTC
CASRVGTGAQNEQFF
>medium-sized|-|TRBV13|TRBJ2-3
TGTGCCAGCAGCAAACGGGCCCCCGATACGCAGTATTTT
CASSKRAPDTQYF
>medium-sized|-|TRBV5-1|TRBJ2-1
TGCGCCAGCAGCTTGGCCAGTGGGGGATACAATGAGCAGTTCTTC
CASSLASGGYNEQFF
>once|TRBD2|TRBV20-1|TRBJ2-3
TGCAGTGCTAGAGAGTTCTTACTAGCGGGAGGGCCTTCGGGAGATACGCAGTATTTT
CSAREFLLAGGPSGDTQYF
>many|-|TRBV20-1|TRBJ1-5
TGCAGTGCTAGCCCCTGGGGGGGCAATCAGCCCCAGCATTTT
CSASPWGGNQPQHF
>medium-sized|-|TRBV6-1|TRBJ1-5
TGTGCCACCCGAGACGTTAATCAGCCCCAGCATTTT
CATRDVNQPQHF